Ten or more counts support the clone carrying this TCR beta chain. The antigen is unknown. This beta chain turned up in a library designed for alpha chains; as an off-target read, its abundance says little. This entry is derived from a study of spatial heterogeneity in lung cancer. Turning to the study itself: Strongly correlated with TCR transcript counts in tumor regions was a T cell module score, which was a transcriptional module score calculated from matched bulk RNA-seq.

V was trimmed by 6 bases and J by 7 bases, leaving 12 bases between them. The CDR3 loop spans 13 amino acids. Germline-derived CDR1 and CDR2 are MNHEY and SMNVEV (reference sequence). One entry per CDR3 protein, called by TCRdb with MiXCR from the 5' RACE reads. This sample has around 18,000 distinct CDR3 sequences, with almost 6% found just once. Whole-study results and caveats: In tumors, expanded intratumoral alpha and beta TCR counts tracked mutation counts.

Time point given: sample taken at primary tumor resection. This chain joins TRBV27 and TRBJ1-4; D is possibly TRBD1 (6 bases). The sequenced sample was lung tumor tissue, obtained at surgery. The sequence came from a female donor with early-stage non-small cell lung cancer. Written as DNA, the CDR3 is TGTGCCAGCAGCCTCCGGGGGGCTGAAAAACTGTTTTTT. Protein product: CASSLRGAEKLFF.